The sequence of this T cell receptor beta chain was determined in a study of CD8+ T cells in alopecia areata. Study observations and caveats: Higher clonality than in normal scalp was seen in lesional scalp, especially alopecia totalis/universalis. Scalp specimens additionally yield sequences from normal skin's resident alphabeta T cells. Unlike in mice, where it was clearer, TCR sharing across patients was less clear, possibly HLA-related.

In each case, RNA was isolated and then reverse transcribed into cDNA as the sequencing template. TCRdb keeps only in-frame clones here, not all; method: immunoSEQ multiplex PCR. The data hold about 180,000 clones, with 45% to 60% observed a single time. Treatment meaning: oral pan-JAK inhibitor, 5-10 mg twice daily. The study team obtained lesional scalp punch biopsies and peripheral blood from alopecia areata patients. About this clone itself: The antigen remains unidentified.

CDR3 size: 17 residues. Germline CDR1 reads LNHDA; CDR2 reads SQIVND (reference sequence). The V and J ends lost 3 bases and 0 bases respectively, with 15 bases between them. This receptor was obtained from a human donor with alopecia areata. V is TRBV19 and J is TRBJ2-1; D assignment may be TRBD1 or TRBD2 (5 bases each). Source: CD8+ T cells sorted from blood, taken around week 52, from a patient treated with tofacitinib. CDR3 region: CASSIPRGWSSYNEQFF. The CDR3, as DNA: TGTGCCAGTAGTATCCCTCGGGGCTGGAGCTCCTACAATGAGCAGTTCTTC.